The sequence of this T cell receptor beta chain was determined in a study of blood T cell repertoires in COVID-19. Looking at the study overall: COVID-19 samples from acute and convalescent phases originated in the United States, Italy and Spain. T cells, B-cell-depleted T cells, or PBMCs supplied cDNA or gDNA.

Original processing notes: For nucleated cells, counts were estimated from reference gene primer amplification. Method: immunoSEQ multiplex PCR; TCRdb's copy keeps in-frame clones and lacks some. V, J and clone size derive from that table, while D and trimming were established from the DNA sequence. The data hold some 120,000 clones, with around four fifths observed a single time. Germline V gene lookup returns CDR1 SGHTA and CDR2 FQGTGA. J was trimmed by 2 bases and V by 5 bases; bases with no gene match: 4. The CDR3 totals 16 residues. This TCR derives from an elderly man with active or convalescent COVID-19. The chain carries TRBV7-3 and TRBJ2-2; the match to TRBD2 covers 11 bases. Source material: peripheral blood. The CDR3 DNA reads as TGTGCCAGCAGCCCCGGACTAGCGGGTAACACCGGGGAGCTGTTTTTT. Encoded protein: CASSPGLAGNTGELFF.